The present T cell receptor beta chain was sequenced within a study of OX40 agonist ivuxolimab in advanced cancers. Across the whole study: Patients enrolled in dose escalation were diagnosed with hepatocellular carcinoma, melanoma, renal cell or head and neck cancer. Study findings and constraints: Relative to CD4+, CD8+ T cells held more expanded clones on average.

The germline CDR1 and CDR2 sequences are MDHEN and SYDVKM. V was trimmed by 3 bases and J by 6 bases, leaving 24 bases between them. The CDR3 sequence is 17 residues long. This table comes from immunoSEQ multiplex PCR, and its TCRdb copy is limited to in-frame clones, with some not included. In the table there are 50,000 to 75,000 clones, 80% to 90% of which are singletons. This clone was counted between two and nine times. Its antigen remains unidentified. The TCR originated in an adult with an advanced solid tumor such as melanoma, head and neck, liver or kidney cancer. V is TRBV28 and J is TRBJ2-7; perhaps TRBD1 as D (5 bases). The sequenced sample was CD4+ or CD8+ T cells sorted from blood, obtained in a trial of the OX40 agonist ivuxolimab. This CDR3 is CASSFRGLSKPLPEQYF. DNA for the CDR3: TGTGCCAGCAGTTTTAGGGGCCTCTCTAAACCCCTCCCCGAGCAGTACTTC.